The 18 T cell receptor beta chains reported below all come from one sample, sequenced in a study of T cell responses to AZD1222 COVID-19 vaccine. Generated by immunoSEQ multiplex PCR, the TCRdb table keeps only in-frame clones and is missing some. This sample has more than 70,000 clones, with about 85% found just once. The material sequenced was peripheral blood, taken on day 0 of AZD1222 vaccination. These receptors originate from an adult in good health.

The V gene is TRBV11-2, the J gene TRBJ2-2; D is uncertain. Germline V gene lookup returns CDR1 SGHAT and CDR2 FQNNGV. CDR3 size: 15 residues. The V end lost 3 bases, the J end lost 0 bases, and 8 bases lay between the germline ends. CDR3 sequence reads: CASSFGSPNTGELFF. The CDR3 coding sequence is TGTGCCAGCAGCTTCGGATCTCCGAACACCGGGGAGCTGTTTTTT.

The chain couples TRBV10-3 to TRBJ1-3; D not certain. CDR3 size: 15 residues. Trimming removed 2 bases at V and 0 bases at J, with 8 bases between. CDR1 is ENHRY and CDR2 is SYGVKD in the germline V gene. Here the CDR3 DNA reads TGTGCCATCAGTGAGGGAGGGAACTCTGGAAACACCATATATTTT. Encoded protein: CAISEGGNSGNTIYF.

J is TRBJ1-1 and V is TRBV14; tentatively, D is TRBD1 (6 bases). This CDR3 region has 13 residues. In germline, CDR1 is SGHDN, CDR2 FVKESK. V lost 6 bases, J lost 0 bases, and 8 bases lay in between. CDR3 sequence (DNA): TGTGCCAGCAGAAGGGGGATGAACACTGAAGCTTTCTTT. Its translation: CASRRGMNTEAFF.

V and J are TRBV24-1 and TRBJ1-1, with D tentatively TRBD1 (6 bases). V was trimmed by 12 bases and J by 2 bases, leaving 12 bases between them. In germline, CDR1 is KGHDR, CDR2 SFDVKD. CDR3 length equals 12 residues. The CDR3 nucleotides are TGTGCCGGGGGCGCAGTCAACACTGAAGCTTTCTTT. Translating it yields CAGGAVNTEAFF.

The chain carries TRBV18 and TRBJ1-1, with 9 bases fitting TRBD1. After removal of 5 bases from V and 0 bases from J, the junction contained 4 bases not matched to a gene. Germline values: CDR1 KGHSH, CDR2 LQKENI. CDR3 length equals 15 residues. DNA for the CDR3: TGTGCCAGCTCATCTCGGACAGGGGTGAACACTGAAGCTTTCTTT. Amino acid sequence: CASSSRTGVNTEAFF.

As to this clone: Other DNA sequences within the sample encode an identical CDR3. The rearrangement links TRBV7-3 to TRBJ2-3, with 7 bases that match TRBD1. The CDR3 is 15 residues long. With 0 bases clipped from V and 1 base from J, the junction kept 1 base outside the gene matches. CDR1 and CDR2 (germline): SGHTA, FQGTGA. DNA of the CDR3: TGTGCCAGCAGCTTAACAGGACAGGGCACAGATACGCAGTATTTT. Translated, it gives CASSLTGQGTDTQYF.

This sequence joins TRBV4-2 and TRBJ2-1; 14 bases are shared with TRBD2. The CDR3 covers 16 residues. Germline CDR1 LGHNA, CDR2 YNFKEQ. Trimming removed 4 bases from V and 7 bases from J; junction bases left unmatched: 6. CDR3 residues: CASSPHGTSGSNEQFF. The CDR3 bases are TGTGCCAGCAGCCCCCACGGGACTAGCGGGAGTAATGAGCAGTTCTTC.

The rearrangement uses TRBV11-2 and TRBJ2-4; 9 nucleotides agree with TRBD2. J was trimmed by 11 bases and V by 1 base; bases with no gene match: 3. In germline, CDR1 is SGHAT, CDR2 FQNNGV. The CDR3 consists of 13 residues. The CDR3 DNA reads as TGTGCCAGCAGCTTAGCGAGGACTAGCGTTCAGTACTTC. This translates into CASSLARTSVQYF.

In this sample, this clone turned up once. The chain couples TRBV2 to TRBJ1-6, with TRBD1 identical over 7 bases. CDR3 length equals 14 residues. Trimming cost V 4 bases and J 7 bases; bases outside gene matches: 4. Germline V lookup: CDR1 SNHLY, CDR2 FYNNEI. The CDR3 region has the DNA TGTGCCAGCAGTGTAACAGGGGCCAATTCACCCCTCCACTTT. It encodes CASSVTGANSPLHF.

V is TRBV6-5 and J is TRBJ2-2; TRBD2 aligns across 7 bases. After removal of 5 bases from V and 2 bases from J, the junction contained 5 bases not matched to a gene. The CDR3 is 15 residues long. The germline V gene encodes CDR1 MNHEY and CDR2 SVGAGI. The CDR3, as DNA: TGTGCCAGCAGTCGTTGGGGGGGTAACACCGGGGAGCTGTTTTTT. This encodes CASSRWGGNTGELFF.

V gene TRBV19 combines with J gene TRBJ2-5; TRBD2 aligns across 11 bases. V was pared by 7 bases and J by 4 bases, with 8 bases of the junction left unmatched. The CDR3 has 15 amino acids. Germline loops: CDR1 LNHDA, CDR2 SQIVND (reference sequence). The CDR3 loop reads CASTRVAGGRETQYF. In DNA, the CDR3 is TGTGCCAGTACCCGAGTAGCGGGAGGGCGAGAGACCCAGTACTTC.

This clone came up once. V is TRBV5-8 and J is TRBJ2-3; D unresolved. The CDR3 covers 13 residues. The V and J ends lost 0 bases and 6 bases respectively, with 8 bases between them. The germline V gene encodes CDR1 SGHTS and CDR2 YDEGEE. In DNA form, the CDR3 reads TGTGCCAGCAGCTTGGGTCCGGTTGATACGCAGTATTTT. Residues: CASSLGPVDTQYF.

The CDR3 here is CASTKSPTDRFGNTIYF. DNA of the CDR3: TGTGCCAGCACCAAATCTCCAACGGACAGGTTTGGAAACACCATATATTTT. The chain combines TRBV5-6 with TRBJ1-3; the match to TRBD1 covers 7 bases. Germline V gene lookup returns CDR1 SGHDT and CDR2 YYEEEE. V was pared by 6 bases and J by 3 bases, with 15 bases of the junction left unmatched. This CDR3 spans 17 amino acids.

The chain has TRBV14 and TRBJ1-5, with TRBD1 matching over 10 bases. Germline V gives CDR1 SGHDN, CDR2 FVKESK. Trimming removed 3 bases from V and 5 bases from J; junction bases left unmatched: 4. This CDR3 contains 15 residues. CDR3 in DNA: TGTGCCAGCAGCCAGACAGGGGGCGCCGATCAGCCCCAGCATTTT. This translates into CASSQTGGADQPQHF.

This chain uses TRBV6-5 with TRBJ1-1; TRBD1 might be the D (5 bases). The CDR3 is made up of 14 amino acids. The V gene lost 2 bases and the J gene lost 9 bases, with 16 bases spanning the gap. Germline-derived CDR1 and CDR2 are MNHEY and SVGAGI. The CDR3 DNA reads as TGTGCCAGCAGTTACCCCGGGGACCGCCTACAAGCTTTCTTT. It translates to CASSYPGDRLQAFF.

This clone was detected only a few times. This chain joins TRBV2 and TRBJ1-5; no firm D call. The CDR3 has 14 residues. The V end lost 4 bases, the J end lost 3 bases, and 10 bases lay between the germline ends. Germline V gives CDR1 SNHLY, CDR2 FYNNEI. The CDR3 bases are TGTGCCAGCAGTGCTTGGGGAGTCAATCAGCCCCAGCATTTT. This translates into CASSAWGVNQPQHF.

The rearrangement joins TRBV2 to TRBJ1-5, with 7 bases fitting TRBD1. With 6 bases clipped from V and 0 bases from J, the junction kept 11 bases outside the gene matches. Germline assignment: CDR1 SNHLY and CDR2 FYNNEI. The CDR3 consists of 17 residues. This chain's CDR3 is CASSDPGQSYSNQPQHF. CDR3 coding DNA: TGTGCCAGCAGCGACCCGGGACAGTCCTATAGCAATCAGCCCCAGCATTTT.

This chain links TRBV3-1 (or the pseudogene TRBV3-2) with TRBJ1-1; D unresolved. The CDR3 runs to 14 residues. From germline, CDR1 is LGHDT and CDR2 YNNKEL (reference sequence). Deletions cut 2 bases from V and 0 bases from J, with 7 bases between. The CDR3 DNA follows: TGTGCCAGCAGCCAATTGGGTGTGAACACTGAAGCTTTCTTT. Translation: CASSQLGVNTEAFF.